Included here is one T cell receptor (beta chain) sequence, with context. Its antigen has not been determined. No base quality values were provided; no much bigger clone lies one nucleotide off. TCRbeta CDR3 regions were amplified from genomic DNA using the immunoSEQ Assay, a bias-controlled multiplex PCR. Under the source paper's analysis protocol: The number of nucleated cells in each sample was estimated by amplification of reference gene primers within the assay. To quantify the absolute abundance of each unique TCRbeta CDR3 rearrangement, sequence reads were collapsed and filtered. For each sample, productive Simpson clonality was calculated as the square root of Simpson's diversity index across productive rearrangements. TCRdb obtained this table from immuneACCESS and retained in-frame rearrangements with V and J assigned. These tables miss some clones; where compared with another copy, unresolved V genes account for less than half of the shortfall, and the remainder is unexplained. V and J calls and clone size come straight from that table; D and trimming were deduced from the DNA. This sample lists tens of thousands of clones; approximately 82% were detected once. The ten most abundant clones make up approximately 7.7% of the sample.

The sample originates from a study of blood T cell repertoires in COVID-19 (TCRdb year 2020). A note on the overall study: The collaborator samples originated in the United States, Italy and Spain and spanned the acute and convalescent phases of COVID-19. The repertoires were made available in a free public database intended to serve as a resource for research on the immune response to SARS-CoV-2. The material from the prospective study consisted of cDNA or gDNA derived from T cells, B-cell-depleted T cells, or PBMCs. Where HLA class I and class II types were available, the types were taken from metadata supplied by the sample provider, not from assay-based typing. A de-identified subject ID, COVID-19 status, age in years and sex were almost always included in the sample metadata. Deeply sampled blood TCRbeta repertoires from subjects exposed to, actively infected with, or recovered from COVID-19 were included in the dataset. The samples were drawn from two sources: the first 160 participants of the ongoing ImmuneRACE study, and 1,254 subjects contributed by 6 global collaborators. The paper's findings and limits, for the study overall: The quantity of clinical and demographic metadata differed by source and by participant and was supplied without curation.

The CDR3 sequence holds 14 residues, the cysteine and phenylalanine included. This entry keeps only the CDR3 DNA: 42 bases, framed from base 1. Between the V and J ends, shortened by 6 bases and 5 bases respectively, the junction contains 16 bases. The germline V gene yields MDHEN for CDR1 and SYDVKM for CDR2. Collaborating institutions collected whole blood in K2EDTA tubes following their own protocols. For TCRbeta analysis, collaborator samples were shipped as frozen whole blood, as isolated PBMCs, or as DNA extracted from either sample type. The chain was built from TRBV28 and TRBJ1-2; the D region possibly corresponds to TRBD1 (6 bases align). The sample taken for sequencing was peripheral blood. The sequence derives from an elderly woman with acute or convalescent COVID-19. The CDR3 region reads CASRLQGRKYGYTF. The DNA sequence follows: TGTGCCAGCAGACTACAGGGACGAAAATATGGCTACACCTTC.